This T cell receptor (beta chain) was captured by sequencing in a study of beta chain features in type 1 diabetes. Across the whole study: Examination of sorted cells across all samples involved 100 million or so cells.

The CDR3 runs 14 residues. V shed 8 bases and J shed 1 base, with 14 bases lying between them. The germline CDR1 and CDR2 sequences are MNHEY and SVGAGI. Expressed TCRB transcripts were sequenced after all isolated RNA was converted to cDNA. The data were produced by immunoSEQ multiplex PCR, yet TCRdb's version contains in-frame clones alone and is incomplete. This table holds roughly 230,000 clones, about 9.3% found once. This clone was seen only a few times. The antigen remains undetermined. Regarding the study as a whole: Moderate but significant shortening of TCRB CDR3s was recorded in all four CD4+ subsets from Type 1 diabetes patients.

The sequenced sample consisted of naive CD4+ T cells from blood. The V gene is TRBV6-5, the J gene TRBJ1-1, with D perhaps matching TRBD1 (6 bases). The sequence derives from a woman under 30 in good health. The CDR3 nucleotides are TGTGCCAGCGAGGACAGCCGCAGGAACACTGAAGCTTTCTTT. This gives the protein CASEDSRRNTEAFF.